This T cell receptor beta chain was captured by sequencing in a study of T cells in Graves' hyperthyroidism and ophthalmopathy. Study information: Upon initial diagnosis and before any treatment, peripheral blood was collected. Study-wide results and caveats: Most thyroid clonotypes expanded above 0.001 appeared in blood too.

The study based diagnoses on clinical symptoms, serum thyroxine and TRAb, thyroid ultrasound and orbital computed tomography. This clonotype has at least ten counts. Its target is unknown. The CDR3 regions of TCR beta were amplified from RNA transcripts. A set of HTBI primers served as the primers for a first-round RT-PCR of the TCR CDR3. TCRdb used MiXCR to reprocess the multiplex PCR reads, holding one entry per CDR3 protein. Here the sample spans some 460,000 distinct CDR3 sequences, approximately 14% being singletons. V lost 3 bases, J lost 5 bases, and 16 bases lay in between. CDR3 size: 16 residues. Looked up from germline, CDR1 is SGHAT and CDR2 is FQNNGV.

The gene calls are TRBV11-2 and TRBJ2-2; D might be TRBD1 or TRBD2, each matching 6 bases. The sequence derives from a woman under 30 with Graves' hyperthyroidism. Specimen: blood. CDR3 protein: CASSLWTASETGELFF. CDR3 nucleotide sequence: TGTGCCAGCAGCTTGTGGACAGCTAGCGAAACCGGGGAGCTGTTTTTT. Variable domain in full (rest from reference TRBV11-2 and TRBJ2-2): EAGVAQSPRYKIIEKRQSVAFWCNPISGHATLYWYQQILGQGPKLLIQFQNNGVVDDSQLPKDRFSAERLKGVDSTLKIQPAKLEDSAVYLCASSLWTASETGELFFGEGSRLTVL.